What follows is one TCR beta chain and its context. Its antigen is unknown. It was CD45RO-negative cells, positively selected for CCR7, that made up naive CD8 cells, with terminally differentiated effector memory CD45RA+ cells excluded. There were only Caucasian adults among the donors, and all lived in Nashville, Tennessee. The assay was run at deep level. Some clones are missing from TCRdb's copy, which holds only in-frame ones; the method was immunoSEQ multiplex PCR. The sample has hundreds of thousands of clones; around 96% are singletons. The data derive from a study of shared clonotypes between healthy human individuals. Regarding the study as a whole: Few donors limited the genetic and exposure-history diversity represented. Clonotypes that were shared across a handful of donors made up 4% to 6% of naive CD4 clonotypes.

Sample: naive CD8+ T cells sorted from blood. This sequence originates from a man younger than 40 in good health.

The CDR3 here is CASSVGSVSSSYEQYF. The CDR3 region has the DNA TGTGCCAGCAGCGTCGGATCCGTTTCAAGCTCCTACGAGCAGTACTTC. The chain links TRBV9 to TRBJ2-7; D call uncertain. Trimming shortened V by 2 bases and J by 0 bases, and 15 bases separated the two germline ends. Germline assignment: CDR1 SGDLS and CDR2 YYNGEE. There are 16 residues in the CDR3.